Below are 13 T cell receptor beta chains sequenced from a single sample in a study of OX40 agonist ivuxolimab in advanced cancers. Libraries were prepared through the immunoSEQ multiplex PCR assay. Drawn from immuneACCESS, this table holds only the in-frame rearrangements with V and J called that TCRdb kept. Clones are partly lost; checked studies trace under half to an unresolved V gene and leave the rest unexplained. The sample contains fewer than 95,000 clones, around 90% of them found a single time. In total, the top ten clones hold under 0.95% of the sample. This material consisted of CD4+ or CD8+ T cells sorted from blood, taken in a trial of the OX40 agonist ivuxolimab. The source is an adult with an advanced solid tumor such as melanoma, head and neck, liver or kidney cancer.

The rearrangement joins TRBV19 to TRBJ2-3, with 7 bases that match TRBD2. Trimming at V came to 1 base and at J to 5 bases, leaving 6 bases not matched to a gene. The CDR3 consists of 15 residues. The germline CDR1 and CDR2 sequences are LNHDA and SQIVND (reference sequence). Here the CDR3 DNA reads TGTGCCAGTAGTATAGGGGCGGGAGTAAGAGATACGCAGTATTTT. It codes for CASSIGAGVRDTQYF.

The genes are TRBV6-5 and TRBJ2-5; 12 bases line up with TRBD2. This CDR3 region has 12 residues. V was clipped by 7 bases and J by 9 bases; unmatched bases: 3. The V gene's germline CDR1 is MNHEY and CDR2 SVGAGI. The CDR3 reads CASTLAGGAQYF. CDR3 nucleotide sequence: TGTGCCAGCACCCTAGCGGGAGGGGCCCAGTACTTC.

For this clone: The junction shows a germline mismatch at one end, possibly a read error. The chain links TRBV5-4 to TRBJ1-6; TRBD1 aligns across 8 bases. Germline lookup yields CDR1 SGHNT and CDR2 YYREEE (reference sequence). This CDR3 is 14 amino acids long. Here the CDR3 reads CASSLDRANSPLHF. In DNA, the CDR3 is TGTGCCAGCAGTTTGGACAGGGCAAATTCACCCCTCCACTTT.

The chain uses TRBV4-3 and TRBJ2-7; D remains unclear. Germline V gene sequence: CDR1 LGHNA, CDR2 YSLEER. Trimming took off 1 base at V and 2 bases at J, with 9 bases between the two ends. The CDR3 loop spans 14 amino acids. The CDR3 nucleotides read TGCGCCAGCAGCCAAGTAGGCTCCACCTACGAGCAGTACTTC. Its translation is CASSQVGSTYEQYF.

The chain combines TRBV5-4 with TRBJ1-2; TRBD1 agrees at 8 bases. The V gene end was trimmed by 6 bases and the J gene end by 4 bases; junction bases not matched to a gene: 5. CDR3 length: 13 residues. Germline V gives CDR1 SGHNT, CDR2 YYREEE (reference sequence). The CDR3 region is CASINQGAYGYTF. The CDR3 DNA reads as TGTGCCAGCATTAATCAGGGGGCCTATGGCTACACCTTC.

The rearrangement links TRBV28 to TRBJ2-2; TRBD2 matches 7 bases. This CDR3 has 14 amino acids. The J segment lost 2 bases and the V segment lost 6 bases, leaving 3 bases of the junction unmatched. Germline V gene sequence: CDR1 MDHEN, CDR2 SYDVKM. The chain's CDR3 is CASRGDYNTGELFF. In nucleotides, the CDR3 is TGTGCCAGCAGGGGGGACTACAACACCGGGGAGCTGTTTTTT.

The rearrangement joins TRBV7-8 to TRBJ1-2; perhaps TRBD1 as D (6 bases). Germline V gene sequence: CDR1 SGHVS, CDR2 FQNEAQ. The CDR3 consists of 15 residues. V was shortened by 3 bases and J by 3 bases, with 14 bases between the two germline ends. CDR3 loop: CASSFGGRGDYGYTF. CDR3 nucleotide sequence: TGTGCCAGCAGCTTCGGTGGGAGGGGGGACTATGGCTACACCTTC.

The chain recombines TRBV15 with TRBJ1-5; 12 bases line up with TRBD1. CDR3 size: 15 residues. V lost 5 bases to trimming and J lost 6 bases; unmatched junction nucleotides: 5. The germline gives CDR1 LNHNV, CDR2 YYDKDF (reference sequence). In DNA, the CDR3 is TGTGCCACCAGCGGGGGACAGGGGGCGGGTCAGCCCCAGCATTTT. Its translation is CATSGGQGAGQPQHF.

This chain joins TRBV6-1 and TRBJ1-2, with no clear D. CDR1 is MNHNS and CDR2 is SASEGT in the germline V gene. V was clipped by 4 bases and J by 8 bases, with 17 bases between them. This CDR3 is 14 amino acids long. The CDR3 loop reads CASSAYLRGVGYTF. The CDR3 DNA sequence: TGTGCCAGCAGTGCCTACCTCCGCGGGGTGGGCTACACCTTC.

J is TRBJ1-1 and V is TRBV5-4; unclear D gene. The CDR3 runs to 13 residues. Germline values: CDR1 SGHNT, CDR2 YYREEE (reference sequence). The V and J ends lost 6 bases and 4 bases respectively, with 13 bases between them. Written as DNA, the CDR3 is TGTGCCAGCACCAAAGAACGAGGCACTGAAGCTTTCTTT. This gives the protein CASTKERGTEAFF.

The chain couples TRBV5-4 to TRBJ2-6, with D hard to call. Trimming pared 1 base from V and 1 base from J, leaving 3 bases between. The CDR3 has 14 amino acids. The V gene's germline CDR1 is SGHNT and CDR2 YYREEE (reference sequence). CDR3 sequence reads: CASSLWSGANVLTF. Written as DNA, the CDR3 is TGTGCCAGCAGCTTGTGGTCTGGGGCCAACGTCCTGACTTTC.

This chain uses TRBV6-5 with TRBJ1-1; 8 positions agree with TRBD1. V dropped 2 bases and J dropped 4; count of bases not matched to a gene: 9. The CDR3 sequence is 16 residues long. Germline CDR1 reads MNHEY; CDR2 reads SVGAGI. The CDR3 loop is CASSYIPGGRVTEAFF. DNA of the CDR3: TGTGCCAGCAGTTACATCCCAGGGGGCAGAGTCACTGAAGCTTTCTTT.

V gene TRBV19 combines with J gene TRBJ1-3; D gene uncertain. The CDR3 sequence is 17 residues long. V was trimmed by 2 bases and J by 2 bases, leaving 16 bases between them. CDR1 LNHDA and CDR2 SQIVND come from the germline V gene (reference sequence). The CDR3 region is CASSILGAVKPGNTIYF. The CDR3 nucleotides read TGTGCCAGTAGTATATTAGGAGCCGTGAAGCCTGGAAACACCATATATTTT. The variable domain in full, with the rest retrieved from reference TRBV19 and TRBJ1-3, is DGGITQSPKYLFRKEGQNVTLSCEQNLNHDAMYWYRQDPGQGLRLIYYSQIVNDFQKGDIAEGYSVSREKKESFPLTVTSAQKNPTAFYLCASSILGAVKPGNTIYFGEGSWLTVV.